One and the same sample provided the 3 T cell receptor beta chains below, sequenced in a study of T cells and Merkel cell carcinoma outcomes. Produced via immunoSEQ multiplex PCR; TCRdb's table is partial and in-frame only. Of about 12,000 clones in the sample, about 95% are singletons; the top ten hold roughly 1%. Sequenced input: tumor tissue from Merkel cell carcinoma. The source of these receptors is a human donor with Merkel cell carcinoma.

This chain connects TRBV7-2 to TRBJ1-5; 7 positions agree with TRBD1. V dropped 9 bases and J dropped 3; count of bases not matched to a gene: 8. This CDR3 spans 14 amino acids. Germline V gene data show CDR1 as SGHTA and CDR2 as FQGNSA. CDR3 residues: CASSTQGYNQPQHF. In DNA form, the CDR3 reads TGTGCCAGTAGTACACAGGGGTACAATCAGCCCCAGCATTTT.

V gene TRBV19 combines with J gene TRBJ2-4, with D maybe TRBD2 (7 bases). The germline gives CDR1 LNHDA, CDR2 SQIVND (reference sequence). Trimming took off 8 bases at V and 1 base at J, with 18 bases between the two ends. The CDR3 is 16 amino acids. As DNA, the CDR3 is TGTGCCAGTCAGACGGGGGGCGGCTTGGCCAAAAACATTCAGTACTTC. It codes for CASQTGGGLAKNIQYF.

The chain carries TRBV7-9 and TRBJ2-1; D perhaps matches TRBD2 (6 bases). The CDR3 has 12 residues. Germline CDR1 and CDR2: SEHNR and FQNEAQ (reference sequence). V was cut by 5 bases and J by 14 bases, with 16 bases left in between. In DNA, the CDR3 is TGTGCCAGCAGCCTCCCGCGGGGTACAAAGTTCTTC. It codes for CASSLPRGTKFF.